This TCR beta chain is drawn from a study of T cells after yellow fever vaccination. About the study: SMART-Seq v4 Ultra Low Input prepared the low-cell-number fractions.

This clonotype has only a few counts. TCRdb called the 5' RACE reads again in MiXCR, with one record for every CDR3 protein. The sample contains under 600,000 distinct CDR3 sequences, approximately 13% of which appear only once. CDR3 size: 15 residues. J gave up 3 bases and V 3 bases, and 7 bases lay outside the gene matches. Germline lookup yields CDR1 DFQATT and CDR2 SNEGSKA (reference sequence). The sequenced sample was PBMCs, obtained on the day of the yellow fever booster vaccination. The receptor's source is a man aged 25-45 years who received the YFV17D yellow fever vaccine. J is TRBJ2-7 and V is TRBV20-1, with 11 bases fitting TRBD2. CDR3 nucleotide sequence: TGCAGTGCTAGTTTAGCGGGAGGGCCGCTCTACGAGCAGTACTTC. Amino acids: CSASLAGGPLYEQYF.